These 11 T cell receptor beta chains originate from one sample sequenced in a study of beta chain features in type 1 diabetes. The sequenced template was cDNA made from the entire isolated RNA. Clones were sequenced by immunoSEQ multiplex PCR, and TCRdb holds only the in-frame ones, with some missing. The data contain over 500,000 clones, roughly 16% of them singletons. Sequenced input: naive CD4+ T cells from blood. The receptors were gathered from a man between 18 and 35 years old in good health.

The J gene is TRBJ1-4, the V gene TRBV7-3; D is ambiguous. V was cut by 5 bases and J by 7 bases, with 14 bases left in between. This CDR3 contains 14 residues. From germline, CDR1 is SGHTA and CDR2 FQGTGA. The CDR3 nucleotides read TGTGCCAGCAGCCCGGGCACCGGGCGTGAAAAACTGTTTTTT. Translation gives CASSPGTGREKLFF. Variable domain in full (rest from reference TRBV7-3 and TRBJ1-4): GAGVSQTPSNKVTEKGKYVELRCDPISGHTALYWYRQSLGQGPEFLIYFQGTGAADDSGLPNDRFFAVRPEGSVSTLKIQRTERGDSAVYLCASSPGTGREKLFFGSGTQLSVL.

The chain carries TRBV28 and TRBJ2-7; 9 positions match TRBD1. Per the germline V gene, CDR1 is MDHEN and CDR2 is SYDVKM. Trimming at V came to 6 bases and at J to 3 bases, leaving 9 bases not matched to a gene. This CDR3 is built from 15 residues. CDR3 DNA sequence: TGTGCCAGCAGCACCTCAGGACAGGGGATCTACGAGCAGTACTTC. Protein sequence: CASSTSGQGIYEQYF.

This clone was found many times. This chain's CDR3 is CASRDRSGANVLTF. The CDR3 region has the DNA TGTGCCAGCAGAGATCGCTCTGGGGCCAACGTCCTGACTTTC. This chain uses TRBV2 with TRBJ2-6; D remains ambiguous. From germline, CDR1 is SNHLY and CDR2 FYNNEI. V was clipped by 6 bases and J by 0 bases, with 6 bases between them. The CDR3 spans 14 residues.

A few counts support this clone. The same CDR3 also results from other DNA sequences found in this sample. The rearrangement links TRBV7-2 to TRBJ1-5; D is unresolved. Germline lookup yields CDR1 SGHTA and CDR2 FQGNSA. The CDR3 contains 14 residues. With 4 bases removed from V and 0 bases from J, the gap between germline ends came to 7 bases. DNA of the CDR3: TGTGCCAGCAGCTCGCGTGTTAGCAATCAGCCCCAGCATTTT. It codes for CASSSRVSNQPQHF.

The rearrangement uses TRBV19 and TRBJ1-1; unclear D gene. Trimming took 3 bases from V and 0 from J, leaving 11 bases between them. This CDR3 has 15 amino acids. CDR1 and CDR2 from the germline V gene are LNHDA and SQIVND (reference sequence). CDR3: CASSIGVGMNTEAFF. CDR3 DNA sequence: TGTGCCAGTAGTATTGGTGTCGGGATGAACACTGAAGCTTTCTTT.

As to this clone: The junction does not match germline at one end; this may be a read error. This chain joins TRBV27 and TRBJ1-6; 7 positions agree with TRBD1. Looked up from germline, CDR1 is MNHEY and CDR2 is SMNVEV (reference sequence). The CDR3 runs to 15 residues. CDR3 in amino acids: CASSRDRAYNSPLHF. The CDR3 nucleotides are TGTGCCAGCAGTAGAGACAGGGCCTACAATTCACCCCTCCACTTT.

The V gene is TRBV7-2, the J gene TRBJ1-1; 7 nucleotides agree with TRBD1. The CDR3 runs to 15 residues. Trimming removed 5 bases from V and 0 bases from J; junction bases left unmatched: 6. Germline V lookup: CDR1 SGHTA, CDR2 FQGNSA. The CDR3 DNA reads TGTGCCAGCAGCCTCCTGACAGGGATGAACACTGAAGCTTTCTTT. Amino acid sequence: CASSLLTGMNTEAFF. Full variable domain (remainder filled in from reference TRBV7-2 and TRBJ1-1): GAGVSQSPSNKVTEKGKDVELRCDPISGHTALYWYRQSLGQGLEFLIYFQGNSAPDKSGLPSDRFSAERTGGSVSTLTIQRTQQEDSAVYLCASSLLTGMNTEAFFGQGTRLTVV.

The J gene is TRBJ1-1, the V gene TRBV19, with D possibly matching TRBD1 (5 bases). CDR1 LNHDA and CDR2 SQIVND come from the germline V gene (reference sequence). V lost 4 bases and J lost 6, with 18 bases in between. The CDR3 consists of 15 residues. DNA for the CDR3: TGTGCCAGTAGTACCACACTCGGCAGGGCGGCTGAAGCTTTCTTT. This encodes CASSTTLGRAAEAFF.

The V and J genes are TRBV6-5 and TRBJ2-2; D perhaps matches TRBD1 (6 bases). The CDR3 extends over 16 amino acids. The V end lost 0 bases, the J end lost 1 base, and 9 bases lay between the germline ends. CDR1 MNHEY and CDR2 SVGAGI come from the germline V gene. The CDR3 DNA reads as TGTGCCAGCAGTTACTCGGGACAAAAGAACACCGGGGAGCTGTTTTTT. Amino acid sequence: CASSYSGQKNTGELFF.

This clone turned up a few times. The CDR3 protein is CSVEVARTDTQYF. The CDR3 DNA follows: TGCAGCGTTGAGGTGGCCCGCACAGATACGCAGTATTTT. The chain links TRBV29-1 to TRBJ2-3; D unresolved. The CDR3 is 13 residues long. Trimming stripped 3 bases from V and 1 base from J, with 8 bases between. CDR1 is SQVTM and CDR2 is ANQGSEA in the germline V gene.

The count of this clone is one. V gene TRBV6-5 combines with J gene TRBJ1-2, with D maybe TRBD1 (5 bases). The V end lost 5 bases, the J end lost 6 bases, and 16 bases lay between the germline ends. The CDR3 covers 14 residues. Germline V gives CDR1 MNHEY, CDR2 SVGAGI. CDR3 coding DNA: TGTGCCAGCAGTGAAGGGACTTTAGGGCATGGCTACACCTTC. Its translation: CASSEGTLGHGYTF.